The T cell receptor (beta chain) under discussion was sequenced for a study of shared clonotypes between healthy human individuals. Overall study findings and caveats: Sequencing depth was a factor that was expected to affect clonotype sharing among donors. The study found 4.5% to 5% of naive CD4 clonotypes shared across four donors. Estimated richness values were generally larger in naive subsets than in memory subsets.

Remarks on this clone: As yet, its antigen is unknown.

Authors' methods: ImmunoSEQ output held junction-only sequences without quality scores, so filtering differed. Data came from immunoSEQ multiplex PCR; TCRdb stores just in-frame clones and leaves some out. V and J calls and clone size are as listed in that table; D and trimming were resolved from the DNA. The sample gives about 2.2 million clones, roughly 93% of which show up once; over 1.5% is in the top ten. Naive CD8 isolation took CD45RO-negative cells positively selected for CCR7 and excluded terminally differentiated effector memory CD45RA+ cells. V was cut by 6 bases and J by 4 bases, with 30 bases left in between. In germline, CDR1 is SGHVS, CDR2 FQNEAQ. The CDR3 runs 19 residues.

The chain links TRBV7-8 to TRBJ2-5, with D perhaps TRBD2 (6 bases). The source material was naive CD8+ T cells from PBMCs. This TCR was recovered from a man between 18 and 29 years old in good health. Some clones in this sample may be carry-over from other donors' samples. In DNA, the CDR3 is TGTGCCAGCAGGGATTTGGTTGGTGAGGCGGGACCACCCGTAGAGACCCAGTACTTC. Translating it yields CASRDLVGEAGPPVETQYF.